This T cell receptor (beta chain) emerged from a study of blood T cell repertoires in COVID-19. Measured with immunoSEQ multiplex PCR; TCRdb has only the in-frame clones, and not every one. This sample has 70,000 or so clones; roughly 86% occur once, and the top ten carry approximately 6.4%. Germline lookup yields CDR1 SGHNT and CDR2 YYREEE (reference sequence). The CDR3 totals 17 residues. J was trimmed by 2 bases and V by 3 bases; bases with no gene match: 10. The chain is built from TRBV5-4 and TRBJ2-5; 10 nucleotides agree with TRBD2. The clonotype comes from a woman in her forties or fifties with acute or convalescent COVID-19. The sample was peripheral blood. For the CDR3, the DNA is TGTGCCAGCAGCTCCCGCTCTAGCGGGAGAAGGCAAGAGACCCAGTACTTC. Encoded protein: CASSSRSSGRRQETQYF.